The sequence of this TCR beta chain was determined in a study of shared clonotypes between healthy human individuals. Study results and caveats: Naive subsets generally had larger estimated richness than memory subsets.

This clone was observed a few times. Its antigen remains unidentified. Looked up from germline, CDR1 is MNHNY and CDR2 is SVGAGI (reference sequence). The V segment lost 7 bases and the J segment 4 bases; nucleotides outside the gene matches: 4. The CDR3 is 14 amino acids. Produced via immunoSEQ multiplex PCR; TCRdb's table is partial and in-frame only. Of under 1,100,000 clones detected, 70% to 80% appear once; the ten largest clones hold under 0.8%. Sequenced input: memory CD4+ T cells from PBMCs. Subset in this sample: CD45RA-negative fraction. The chain employs TRBV6-6 and TRBJ2-6, with 7 bases that match TRBD1. The clonotype originates from a young man in good health. Some clones in this sample may be carry-over from other donors' samples. In DNA form, the CDR3 reads TGTGCCAGCAAGGGGGCGCAAGGGGCCAACGTCCTGACTTTC. Translating it yields CASKGAQGANVLTF.